Included here is one T cell receptor beta chain sequence, with context. This specimen belongs to a study of CD8 T cells in Susac syndrome. Across the whole study: At blood draw, Susac syndrome patients were therapy-naive, on corticosteroids, or on intravenous immunoglobulin alone.

It was negative isolation that provided the CD8+ and CD4+ T cells, whereas TEMRA cells were enriched by FACS. A quantity of about 0.5 to 1 ug RNA underwent reverse transcription using random hexamers. TCR beta CDR3 was amplified by immunoSEQ covering 54 Vbeta and 13 Jbeta. One entry per CDR3 protein, called by TCRdb with MiXCR from the immunoSEQ multiplex PCR reads. The repertoire holds over 150,000 distinct CDR3 sequences, about 93% seen once, with 0.099% in the top ten. Germline loops: CDR1 SQVTM, CDR2 ANQGSEA. The CDR3 runs 13 residues. Trimming shortened V by 3 bases and J by 1 base, and 8 bases separated the two germline ends.

The sequenced sample was CD4+ T cells from PBMCs. The V call is TRBV29-1, the J call TRBJ2-3; the D gene is possibly TRBD2 (5 bases). This clonotype originated in a human donor with Susac syndrome. CDR3 sequence: CSVEKGGTDTQYF. CDR3 nucleotide sequence: TGCAGCGTTGAGAAGGGAGGCACAGATACGCAGTATTTT.